Following are 27 T cell receptor beta chains from one sample sequenced in a study of PD-1 blockade in classical Hodgkin lymphoma. Autologous stem cell transplantation was followed by relapse in every patient, and brentuximab vedotin exposure varied. With magnetic negative selection, CD4+ T cells were purified from PBMCs that had been thawed. TCRdb's copy holds only in-frame clones and misses some; the assay was immunoSEQ multiplex PCR. The data contain several thousand clones, 80% to 90% of them singletons. Here the sequenced sample was CD4+ T cells from blood, taken at baseline. These receptors originate from a human donor with classical Hodgkin lymphoma.

This chain links TRBV5-1 with TRBJ2-3; no definite D call. The V gene's germline CDR1 is SGHRS and CDR2 YFSETQ. V was clipped by 0 bases and J by 4 bases, with 6 bases between them. This CDR3 has 13 amino acids. The CDR3 sequence: CASSLGSPDTQYF. The CDR3 bases are TGCGCCAGCAGCTTGGGAAGCCCAGATACGCAGTATTTT. The full variable domain, its missing parts supplied by reference TRBV5-1 and TRBJ2-3, is KAGVTQTPRYLIKTRGQQVTLSCSPISGHRSVSWYQQTPGQGLQFLFEYFSETQRNKGNFPGRFSGRQFSNSRSEMNVSTLELGDSALYLCASSLGSPDTQYFGPGTRLTVL.

This chain joins TRBV5-1 and TRBJ2-5; TRBD2 agrees at 10 bases. The CDR3 consists of 14 residues. Germline CDR1 reads SGHRS; CDR2 reads YFSETQ. Trimming at V came to 2 bases and at J to 2 bases, leaving 0 bases not matched to a gene. The CDR3, as DNA: TGCGCCAGCAGCTTAGCGGGGGGGCAAGAGACCCAGTACTTC. This sequence encodes CASSLAGGQETQYF.

This chain uses TRBV9 with TRBJ2-2; 9 bases are shared with TRBD2. This CDR3 has 17 amino acids. CDR1 is SGDLS, CDR2 YYNGEE, per germline. V shed 2 bases and J 5 bases; nucleotides not matched to a gene: 10. CDR3 DNA sequence: TGTGCCAGCAGCGTTTCCAGCGGGGGGATATGGACCGGGGAGCTGTTTTTT. Translating it yields CASSVSSGGIWTGELFF.

The rearrangement joins TRBV30 to TRBJ2-1; weak D call: TRBD1 (5 bases). CDR1 GTSNPN and CDR2 SVGIG come from the germline V gene (reference sequence). This CDR3 region has 15 residues. V was shortened by 5 bases and J by 6 bases, with 20 bases between the two germline ends. CDR3 protein: CAWGPDSSPSNEQFF. CDR3 nucleotide sequence: TGTGCCTGGGGACCAGACAGTTCTCCTTCCAATGAGCAGTTCTTC.

The rearrangement links TRBV6-5 to TRBJ1-2, with a tentative D call TRBD1 (5 bases). V lost 4 bases and J 7 bases, leaving 19 bases between the germline ends. From germline, CDR1 is MNHEY and CDR2 SVGAGI. CDR3 size: 15 residues. The CDR3 nucleotides read TGTGCCAGCAGTTCCCTCGGGGACCCCGTTCGTGGCTACACCTTC. Translated: CASSSLGDPVRGYTF.

The CDR3 loop reads CASSYSDRESYGYTF. Here the CDR3 DNA reads TGTGCCAGCAGTTACTCGGACAGGGAGAGCTATGGCTACACCTTC. The V and J genes are TRBV6-5 and TRBJ1-2; 8 bases are shared with TRBD1. V was clipped by 0 bases and J by 4 bases; unmatched bases: 4. CDR1 is MNHEY and CDR2 is SVGAGI in the germline V gene. The CDR3 runs to 15 residues.

This clone was counted a few times. This chain uses TRBV2 with TRBJ1-6, with D unclear. Germline V lookup: CDR1 SNHLY, CDR2 FYNNEI. This CDR3 has 11 residues. The V end lost 11 bases, the J end lost 16 bases, and 18 bases lay between the germline ends. CDR3 sequence reads: CAGRRDPRLHF. The CDR3 bases are TGTGCCGGAAGGCGCGATCCCCGACTCCACTTT. The full variable domain, completed using reference TRBV2 and TRBJ1-6, is EPEVTQTPSHQVTQMGQEVILRCVPISNHLYFYWYRQILGQKVEFLVSFYNNEISEKSEIFDDQFSVERPDGSNFTLKIRSTKLEDSAMYFCAGRRDPRLHFGNGTRLTVT.

The V gene is TRBV6-4, the J gene TRBJ2-7, with 9 bases fitting TRBD2. This CDR3 is 14 amino acids long. V dropped 3 bases and J dropped 7; count of bases not matched to a gene: 7. Germline values: CDR1 MRHNA, CDR2 SNTAGT. In nucleotides, the CDR3 is TGTGCCAGCAGTGAGGTAGCGGGGGTTCGGGAGCAGTACTTC. Translating gives CASSEVAGVREQYF.

V is TRBV7-9 and J is TRBJ2-7; 7 nucleotides line up with TRBD2. With 5 bases clipped from V and 0 bases from J, the junction kept 7 bases outside the gene matches. CDR1 is SEHNR, CDR2 FQNEAQ, per germline (reference sequence). The CDR3 sequence is 15 residues long. CDR3 in DNA: TGTGCCAGCAGCCTCCCAGCGGGGTCCTCCTACGAGCAGTACTTC. Its protein is CASSLPAGSSYEQYF.

This sequence joins TRBV7-3 and TRBJ2-3; D is ambiguous. Trimming took off 5 bases at V and 3 bases at J, with 9 bases between the two ends. CDR3 length equals 13 residues. Germline V lookup: CDR1 SGHTA, CDR2 FQGTGA. The chain's CDR3 is CASSTGTTDTQYF. CDR3 in DNA: TGTGCCAGCAGCACCGGAACTACAGATACGCAGTATTTT. Looking up the rest from reference TRBV7-3 and TRBJ2-3 gives the full variable domain: GAGVSQTPSNKVTEKGKYVELRCDPISGHTALYWYRQSLGQGPEFLIYFQGTGAADDSGLPNDRFFAVRPEGSVSTLKIQRTERGDSAVYLCASSTGTTDTQYFGPGTRLTVL.

This clone appeared a single time. The gene calls are TRBV29-1 and TRBJ1-1; a weak D match, TRBD1 (5 bases). This CDR3 has 13 residues. The germline CDR1 and CDR2 sequences are SQVTM and ANQGSEA. Trimming took off 6 bases at V and 0 bases at J, with 11 bases between the two ends. The CDR3, as DNA: TGCAGCGTGGGGGACGGAATGAACACTGAAGCTTTCTTT. Translating it yields CSVGDGMNTEAFF. Complete variable domain (other parts from reference TRBV29-1 and TRBJ1-1): SAVISQKPSRDICQRGTSLTIQCQVDSQVTMMFWYRQQPGQSLTLIATANQGSEATYESGFVIDKFPISRPNLTFSTLTVSNMSPEDSSIYLCSVGDGMNTEAFFGQGTRLTVV.

The chain combines TRBV7-9 with TRBJ1-2; 9 bases match TRBD1. Germline assignment: CDR1 SEHNR and CDR2 FQNEAQ (reference sequence). The CDR3 has 14 amino acids. V trimming: 4 bases; J trimming: 4 bases; junction bases outside the gene matches: 4. This CDR3 reads CASSWTGEGYGYTF. In nucleotides, the CDR3 is TGTGCCAGCAGCTGGACAGGGGAGGGCTATGGCTACACCTTC.

This sequence joins TRBV5-1 and TRBJ2-1, with 12 nucleotides matching TRBD1. Trimming at V came to 6 bases and at J to 9 bases, leaving 13 bases not matched to a gene. Germline lookup yields CDR1 SGHRS and CDR2 YFSETQ. The CDR3 runs to 16 residues. Written as DNA, the CDR3 is TGCGCCAGCACCTTTGGGGTGGGACAGGGGGCCAGTGAGCAGTTCTTC. Translation: CASTFGVGQGASEQFF.

The rearrangement uses TRBV5-1 and TRBJ2-5; TRBD1 or TRBD2 may be the D gene (5 bases each). The J call may be in error: the DNA end matches TRBJ2-7 better. There are 13 residues in the CDR3. The V gene's germline CDR1 is SGHRS and CDR2 YFSETQ. The CDR3 reads CASSLEGTHEQYF. CDR3 bases: TGCGCCAGCAGCTTGGAGGGGACCCACGAGCAGTACTTC.

The chain recombines TRBV9 with TRBJ1-3, with a weak D call TRBD1 (5 bases). Germline V gene sequence: CDR1 SGDLS, CDR2 YYNGEE. The CDR3 spans 16 residues. V lost 3 bases and J lost 0, with 13 bases in between. The DNA of the CDR3 is TGTGCCAGCAGCGAGGGCAACAGGTTCTCTGGAAACACCATATATTTT. Translating it yields CASSEGNRFSGNTIYF.

The CDR3 DNA reads as TGCGCCAGCAGCTTGGGCTCTGGGGCCAACGTCCTGACTTTC. Protein sequence: CASSLGSGANVLTF. The chain joins TRBV5-1 to TRBJ2-6, with no clear D. From germline, CDR1 is SGHRS and CDR2 YFSETQ. The CDR3 is 14 residues long. Trimming took off 0 bases at V and 0 bases at J, with 1 base between the two ends.

This clone was observed a single time. The chain has TRBV7-9 and TRBJ2-3; 10 bases line up with TRBD1. Germline trimming cut 1 base from V and 3 bases from J; bases unmatched to any gene: 10. This CDR3 is built from 18 residues. Germline V gene sequence: CDR1 SEHNR, CDR2 FQNEAQ (reference sequence). The CDR3 region has the DNA TGTGCCAGCAGCTTAGAGCGACTCCGGGACAGGGGAACAGATACGCAGTATTTT. This gives the protein CASSLERLRDRGTDTQYF.

The chain has TRBV19 and TRBJ2-1; 7 bases agree with TRBD1. Unmatched junction bases numbered 7, after V lost 3 bases and J lost 2 bases. The CDR3 totals 16 residues. Per the germline V gene, CDR1 is LNHDA and CDR2 is SQIVND (reference sequence). The CDR3 DNA follows: TGTGCCAGTAGTATCTCACGAGGGGGCGCCTACAATGAGCAGTTCTTC. Translated, it gives CASSISRGGAYNEQFF.

The rearrangement joins TRBV5-1 to TRBJ2-5; TRBD2 aligns across 9 bases. Trimming at V came to 5 bases and at J to 4 bases, leaving 12 bases not matched to a gene. The germline gives CDR1 SGHRS, CDR2 YFSETQ. This CDR3 comprises 16 residues. The CDR3 sequence: CASRTISGGGGETQYF. CDR3 DNA sequence: TGCGCCAGCAGAACTATTAGCGGGGGCGGTGGAGAGACCCAGTACTTC.

The chain links TRBV6-6 to TRBJ1-1; 10 bases align to TRBD1. This CDR3 has 14 residues. Germline values: CDR1 MNHNY, CDR2 SVGAGI (reference sequence). J gave up 4 bases and V 8 bases, and 7 bases lay outside the gene matches. The CDR3, as DNA: TGTGCCAGCCGGACAGGGGGTGAGGGCACTGAAGCTTTCTTT. Translating it yields CASRTGGEGTEAFF.

The CDR3 reads CASSTTGYYGYTF. The CDR3 nucleotides are TGTGCCAGTAGTACGACAGGCTACTATGGCTACACCTTC. The chain uses TRBV19 and TRBJ1-2; TRBD1 might be the D (6 bases). Trimming cost V 4 bases and J 3 bases, with 9 bases left between them. Germline-derived CDR1 and CDR2 are LNHDA and SQIVND (reference sequence). This CDR3 spans 13 amino acids.

J is TRBJ2-2 and V is TRBV6-5; 7 positions agree with TRBD1. Losses at the gene ends were 8 bases for V and 8 bases for J; bases not matched to a gene: 8. The CDR3 loop spans 13 amino acids. Germline loops: CDR1 MNHEY, CDR2 SVGAGI. The CDR3 DNA reads as TGTGCCAGCGTTCGGACAGGAACGGGGGAGCTGTTTTTT. Translation: CASVRTGTGELFF.

The chain employs TRBV11-1 and TRBJ2-5; a weak D match, TRBD2 (6 bases). Germline CDR1 and CDR2: SGHAT and FQDESV (reference sequence). V gave up 1 base and J gave up 1 base, with 7 bases separating them. The CDR3 runs to 14 residues. The CDR3: CASSLGGIQETQYF. For the CDR3, the DNA is TGTGCCAGCAGCTTAGGCGGGATCCAAGAGACCCAGTACTTC.

The CDR3: CASSLDRGASTDTQYF. CDR3 in DNA: TGTGCCAGCAGCTTAGACAGGGGAGCTAGCACAGATACGCAGTATTTT. The V call is TRBV7-2, the J call TRBJ2-3; TRBD1 agrees at 7 bases. The germline CDR1 and CDR2 sequences are SGHTA and FQGNSA. CDR3 length: 16 residues. V was pared by 1 base and J by 0 bases, with 4 bases of the junction left unmatched.

J is TRBJ1-5 and V is TRBV7-2; the D gene is possibly TRBD1 (6 bases). This CDR3 is 16 amino acids long. V was clipped by 4 bases and J by 1 base, with 14 bases between them. CDR1 and CDR2 (germline): SGHTA, FQGNSA. As DNA, the CDR3 is TGTGCCAGCAGCTCAACAGGGTACGGGAGCAATCAGCCCCAGCATTTT. Its protein product is CASSSTGYGSNQPQHF.

The sample holds a few counts of this clone. The chain combines TRBV7-9 with TRBJ1-1, with 10 bases lining up with TRBD1. The V and J ends lost 8 bases and 3 bases, in that order; junction bases with no gene match: 6. The CDR3 loop spans 14 amino acids. Germline V gives CDR1 SEHNR, CDR2 FQNEAQ (reference sequence). CDR3 coding DNA: TGTGCCAGCCAAAGACAGGGGGCGGACACTGAAGCTTTCTTT. Protein product: CASQRQGADTEAFF. The variable domain in full, completed from reference TRBV7-9 and TRBJ1-1, reads DTGVSQNPRHKITKRGQNVTFRCDPISEHNRLYWYRQTLGQGPEFLTYFQNEAQLEKSRLLSDRFSAERPKGSFSTLEIQRTEQGDSAMYLCASQRQGADTEAFFGQGTRLTVV.

The chain has TRBV6-5 and TRBJ2-2; 9 bases are shared with TRBD2. The V gene's germline CDR1 is MNHEY and CDR2 SVGAGI. There are 15 residues in the CDR3. The junction had 9 bases not matched to a gene; V was cut back by 7 bases and J by 6 bases. CDR3 DNA sequence: TGTGCCAGCATCCGGCTAGCGGGGTTCCCCGGGGAGCTGTTTTTT. Protein sequence: CASIRLAGFPGELFF.